This passage covers 8 T cell receptor beta chains from one sample sequenced in a study of neoadjuvant anti-PD-1 for oral cavity cancer. Assay: immunoSEQ multiplex PCR; the TCRdb copy retains only in-frame clones and omits some. The profile shows tens of thousands of clones, 65% to 85% of them singletons. The sequenced sample was PBMCs, obtained before nivolumab (anti-PD-1) treatment. Receptor source: a person between 35 and 79 years old with oral cavity squamous cell carcinoma.

The chain couples TRBV28 to TRBJ2-2; TRBD2 agrees at 8 bases. Trimming cost V 7 bases and J 9 bases; bases outside gene matches: 19. Germline CDR1 is MDHEN and CDR2 is SYDVKM. The CDR3 has 17 residues. CDR3 in amino acids: CASTLSSGKKNRRELFF. The CDR3 DNA reads as TGTGCCAGCACCCTGAGTAGCGGGAAAAAGAACAGGAGGGAGCTGTTTTTT. Full variable domain (missing parts from reference TRBV28 and TRBJ2-2): DVKVTQSSRYLVKRTGEKVFLECVQDMDHENMFWYRQDPGLGLRLIYFSYDVKMKEKGDIPEGYSVSREKKERFSLILESASTNQTSMYLCASTLSSGKKNRRELFFGEGSRLTVL.

The chain couples TRBV5-1 to TRBJ2-7, with D maybe TRBD2 (5 bases). Trimming pared 3 bases from V and 3 bases from J, leaving 28 bases between. The CDR3 consists of 19 residues. From germline, CDR1 is SGHRS and CDR2 YFSETQ. Here the CDR3 reads CASSSVGRRGVRSNYEQYF. DNA of the CDR3: TGCGCCAGCAGCTCGGTGGGGAGACGTGGGGTGAGATCAAACTACGAGCAGTACTTC.

Only a few counts were recorded for this clone. The chain has TRBV5-5 and TRBJ1-5, with TRBD1 identical over 9 bases. The germline gives CDR1 SGHKS, CDR2 YYEKEE (reference sequence). V shed 4 bases, J shed 9 bases, and the junction held 8 bases outside the gene matches. The CDR3 totals 14 residues. CDR3 protein: CASSPGQGQRPQHF. DNA of the CDR3: TGTGCCAGCAGCCCAGGACAGGGGCAACGGCCCCAGCATTTT.

This clone was detected a few times. This chain joins TRBV27 and TRBJ2-1, with 9 bases matching TRBD1. V lost 8 bases, J lost 7 bases, and 15 bases stayed unmatched. This CDR3 is 16 amino acids long. Germline V gives CDR1 MNHEY, CDR2 SMNVEV (reference sequence). The CDR3 protein is CASSTSRGTGWNEQFF. The CDR3 DNA follows: TGTGCCAGCTCCACTTCCCGGGGGACAGGGTGGAATGAGCAGTTCTTC.

V is TRBV5-1 and J is TRBJ1-1; 10 bases align to TRBD1. Unmatched junction bases numbered 2, after V lost 7 bases and J lost 5 bases. CDR3 length: 12 amino acids. Germline V gene sequence: CDR1 SGHRS, CDR2 YFSETQ. The CDR3 DNA is TGCGCCAGCGGGGACAGGGGTACTGAAGCTTTCTTT. This codes for CASGDRGTEAFF.

The sample holds a few counts of this clone. The chain has TRBV14 and TRBJ1-6, with D hard to call. Germline values: CDR1 SGHDN, CDR2 FVKESK. Trimming pared 4 bases from V and 10 bases from J, leaving 17 bases between. This CDR3 has 15 amino acids. In DNA, the CDR3 is TGTGCCAGCAGCCCTGCCGGACGTTTTACGTCACCCCTCCACTTT. It codes for CASSPAGRFTSPLHF.

The genes are TRBV5-1 and TRBJ2-1; TRBD2 is a possible D gene (6 bases). Trimming removed 2 bases at V and 0 bases at J, with 9 bases between. CDR1 and CDR2 (germline): SGHRS, YFSETQ. CDR3 length: 15 amino acids. The CDR3 region is CASSLIAASYNEQFF. The DNA for the CDR3 is TGCGCCAGCAGCTTAATAGCGGCCTCCTACAATGAGCAGTTCTTC. The complete variable domain, with remaining parts taken from reference TRBV5-1 and TRBJ2-1, reads KAGVTQTPRYLIKTRGQQVTLSCSPISGHRSVSWYQQTPGQGLQFLFEYFSETQRNKGNFPGRFSGRQFSNSRSEMNVSTLELGDSALYLCASSLIAASYNEQFFGPGTRLTVL.

This sequence joins TRBV9 and TRBJ1-2; D is undetermined. Trimming removed 3 bases from V and 8 bases from J, with 17 bases in between. The CDR3 contains 14 residues. Germline assignment: CDR1 SGDLS and CDR2 YYNGEE. CDR3: CASSGQVSRMGYTF. Here the CDR3 DNA reads TGTGCCAGCAGCGGTCAGGTCTCCCGGATGGGCTACACCTTC.